This T cell receptor beta chain was captured in a study of cytomegalovirus exposure and HLA in healthy donors. The overall study: Earlier results showed approximately 110 million unique TCR beta sequences derived from roughly 200 million T cells.

Primers for the PCR totalled 60 Vbeta and 13 Jbeta. Produced via immunoSEQ multiplex PCR; TCRdb's table is partial and in-frame only. The sample contains about 140,000 clones, 60% to 85% of which appear only once. General study findings and limits: Indistinguishable V segments such as TRBV6-2 and TRBV6-3 were excluded.

V shed 1 base and J 9 bases; nucleotides not matched to a gene: 3. CDR1 and CDR2 from the germline V gene are SEHNR and FQNEAQ (reference sequence). The CDR3 is made up of 15 amino acids. A note on this clone: Its target is not known.

This receptor was obtained from a man aged 40-49 years in good health and CMV-seronegative. V and J are TRBV7-9 and TRBJ2-4; 13 positions agree with TRBD2. The sample taken for sequencing was PBMCs. The CDR3 DNA is TGTGCCAGCAGCTTAGGGGGACTAGCGGGAAGCATTCAGTACTTC. Protein product: CASSLGGLAGSIQYF.